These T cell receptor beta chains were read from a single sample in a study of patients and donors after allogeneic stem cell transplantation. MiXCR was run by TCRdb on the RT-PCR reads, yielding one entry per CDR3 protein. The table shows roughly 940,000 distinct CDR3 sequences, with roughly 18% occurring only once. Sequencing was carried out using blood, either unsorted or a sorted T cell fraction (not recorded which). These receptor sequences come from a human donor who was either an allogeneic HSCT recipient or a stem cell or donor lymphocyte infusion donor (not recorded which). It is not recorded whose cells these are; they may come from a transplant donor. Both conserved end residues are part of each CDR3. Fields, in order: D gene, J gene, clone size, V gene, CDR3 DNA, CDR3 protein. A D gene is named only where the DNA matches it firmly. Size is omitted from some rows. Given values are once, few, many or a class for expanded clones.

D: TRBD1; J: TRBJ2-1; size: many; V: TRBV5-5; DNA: TGTGCCAGCAGCTTGGCGCCACAGGGGATCTACAATGAGCAGTTCTTC; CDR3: CASSLAPQGIYNEQFF
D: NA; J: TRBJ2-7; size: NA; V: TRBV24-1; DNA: TGTGCCACCAGTGATGGCCGGAGCAGCTCCTACGAGCAGTACTTC; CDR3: CATSDGRSSSYEQYF
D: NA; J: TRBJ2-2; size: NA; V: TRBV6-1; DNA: TGTGCCAGCAGCCTCGAGGGCCCGCTAGTGGACACCGGGGAGCTGTTTTTT; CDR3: CASSLEGPLVDTGELFF
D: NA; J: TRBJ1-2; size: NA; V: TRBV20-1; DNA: TGCAGTGCTCCGCGGGGGGACTATGGCTACACCTTC; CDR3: CSAPRGDYGYTF
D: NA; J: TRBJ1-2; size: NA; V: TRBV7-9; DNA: TGTGCCAGCAGCTACTTGATGGGGGCGAACTATGGCTACACCTTC; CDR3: CASSYLMGANYGYTF
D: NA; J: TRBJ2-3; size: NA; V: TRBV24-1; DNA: TGTGCCACCAGTGATTTGGGGAAAGCTAGCACAGATACGCAGTATTTT; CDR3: CATSDLGKASTDTQYF
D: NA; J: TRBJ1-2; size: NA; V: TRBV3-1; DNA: TGTGCCAGCAGCCAGTTCGACCTAAGAAGCTACACCTTC; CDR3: CASSQFDLRSYTF
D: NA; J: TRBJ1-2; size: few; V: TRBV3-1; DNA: TGTGCCAGCAGCCAAGACGGCAGGGTTGGTGGCTACACCTTC; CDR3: CASSQDGRVGGYTF
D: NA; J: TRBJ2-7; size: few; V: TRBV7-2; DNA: TGTGCCAGCAGCTTAGCGTCGACCGCCGGACTATACGAGCAGTACTTC; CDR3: CASSLASTAGLYEQYF
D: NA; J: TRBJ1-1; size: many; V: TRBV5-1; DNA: TGCGCCAGCAGCACGAATGGGGGCGCGAACACTGAAGCTTTCTTT; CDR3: CASSTNGGANTEAFF
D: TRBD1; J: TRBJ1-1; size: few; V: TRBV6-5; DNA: TGTGCCAGCAGTTACGGACCGGGACAGCCGAACACTGAAGCTTTCTTT; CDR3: CASSYGPGQPNTEAFF
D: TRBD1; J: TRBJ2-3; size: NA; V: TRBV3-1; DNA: TGTGCCAGCAGCCCACGCCGGGACAGGGCAACAGATACGCAGTATTTT; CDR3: CASSPRRDRATDTQYF
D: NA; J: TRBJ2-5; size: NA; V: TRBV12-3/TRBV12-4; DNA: TGTGCCAGCAGTTTTTTGGGAGGCATCCAAGAGACCCAGTACTTC; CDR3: CASSFLGGIQETQYF
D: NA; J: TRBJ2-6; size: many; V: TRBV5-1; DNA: TGCGCCAGTCAGGGGACTGGGGCCAACGTCCTGACTTTC; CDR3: CASQGTGANVLTF
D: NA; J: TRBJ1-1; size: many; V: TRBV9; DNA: TGTGCCAGCAGCGTAGCGAGGGGCACTGAAGCTTTCTTT; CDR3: CASSVARGTEAFF
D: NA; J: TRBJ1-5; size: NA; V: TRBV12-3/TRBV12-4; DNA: TGTGCCAGCAGTACCGGGCCAAGCAATCAGCCCCAGCATTTT; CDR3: CASSTGPSNQPQHF
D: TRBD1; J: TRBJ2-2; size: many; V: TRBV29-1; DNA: TGCAGCGCCTCTGGGACAGTGAACACCGGGGAGCTGTTTTTT; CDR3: CSASGTVNTGELFF
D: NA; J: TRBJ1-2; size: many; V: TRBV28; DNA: TGTGCCAGCAGTTTGCGAAGCGGCTATGGCTACACCTTC; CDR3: CASSLRSGYGYTF
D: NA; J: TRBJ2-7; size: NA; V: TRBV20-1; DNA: TGCAGTGCTAAATCGGGGAGTGGGGCCTACGAGCAGTACTTC; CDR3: CSAKSGSGAYEQYF
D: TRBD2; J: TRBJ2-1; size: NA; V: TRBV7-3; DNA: TGTGCCAGCAGCGAAGAGGGAGGGAACAATGAGCAGTTCTTC; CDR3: CASSEEGGNNEQFF
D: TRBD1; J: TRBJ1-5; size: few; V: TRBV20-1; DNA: TGCAGTGCTAGTCCCCAGGACAGGGGCAATCAGCCCCAGCATTTT; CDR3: CSASPQDRGNQPQHF
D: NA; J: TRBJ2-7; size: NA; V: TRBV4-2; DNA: TGTGCCAGCAGCCAAGACGTCAAAACGTACGAGCAGTACTTC; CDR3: CASSQDVKTYEQYF
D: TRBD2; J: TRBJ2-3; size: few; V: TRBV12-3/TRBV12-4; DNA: TGTGCCGTAATCCGGGAGGGCCTTATAGATACGCAGTATTTT; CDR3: CAVIREGLIDTQYF
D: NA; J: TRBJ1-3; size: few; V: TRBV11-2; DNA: TGTGCCAGCAGACCGGGGGGCCAACGAAACACCATATATTTT; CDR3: CASRPGGQRNTIYF
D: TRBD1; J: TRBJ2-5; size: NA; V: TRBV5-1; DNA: TGCGCCAGCAAAGGACAGGGGGCCGAAAAGACCCAGTACTTC; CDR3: CASKGQGAEKTQYF
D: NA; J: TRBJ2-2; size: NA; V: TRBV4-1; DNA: TGCGCCAGCAGCCAAGGAAATGACGGGGGTCGGAGCACCGGGGAGCTGTTTTTT; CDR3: CASSQGNDGGRSTGELFF
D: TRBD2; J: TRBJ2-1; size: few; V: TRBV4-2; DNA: TGTGCCAGCAGCCAGAGACTAGCGGGGGGCACCTACAATGAGCAGTTCTTC; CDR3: CASSQRLAGGTYNEQFF
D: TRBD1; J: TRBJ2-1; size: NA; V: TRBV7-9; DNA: TGTGCCAGCAGCCAGAGAACCCCGGGACAGGGGTTGGGTGAGCAGTTCTTC; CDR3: CASSQRTPGQGLGEQFF
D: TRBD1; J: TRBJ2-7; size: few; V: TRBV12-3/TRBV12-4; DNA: TGTGCCAGCAGCCCCTCGGGACAGACCTACGAGCAGTACTTC; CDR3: CASSPSGQTYEQYF
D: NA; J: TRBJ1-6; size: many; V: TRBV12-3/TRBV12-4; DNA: TGTGCCAGCAGCTACGGACAATCCCCTCCCAATTCACCCCTCCACTTT; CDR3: CASSYGQSPPNSPLHF
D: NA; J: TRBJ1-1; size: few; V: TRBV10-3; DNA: TGTGCCATCAGTGGGCGACAAAGGTTTCCCCTCACTGAAGCTTTCTTT; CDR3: CAISGRQRFPLTEAFF
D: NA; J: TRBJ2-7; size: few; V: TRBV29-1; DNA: TGCAGCGTAGCGGGACAGGCGAGCGAGCAGTACTTC; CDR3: CSVAGQASEQYF
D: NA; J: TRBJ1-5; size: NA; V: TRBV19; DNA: TGTGCCAGTATATGGGTAAGGACTCAGCCCCAGCATTTT; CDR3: CASIWVRTQPQHF
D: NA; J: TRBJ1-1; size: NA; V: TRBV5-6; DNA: TGTGCCAGCAGCTTTCCGAGGACTGAAGCTTTCTTT; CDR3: CASSFPRTEAFF
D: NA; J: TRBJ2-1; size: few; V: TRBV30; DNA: TGTGCCTGGAGTGGATATGTTACTAGTGCCAAGGCCGAGCAGTTCTTC; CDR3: CAWSGYVTSAKAEQFF
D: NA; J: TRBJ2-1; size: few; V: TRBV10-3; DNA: TGTGCCATCAGTCCAACAGTCGACAATGAGCAGTTCTTC; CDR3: CAISPTVDNEQFF
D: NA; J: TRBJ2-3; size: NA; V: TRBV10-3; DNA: TGTGCCATCAGTGGGAGTTTGCGGGACACAGATACGCAGTATTTT; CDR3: CAISGSLRDTDTQYF